This T cell receptor beta chain comes out of a study of blood T cell repertoires in COVID-19 (dated by TCRdb to the early 2020s). The study in broad terms: The collaborator samples originated in the United States, Italy and Spain and spanned the acute and convalescent phases of COVID-19. The sample metadata nearly always contained a de-identified subject ID, COVID-19 status, age in years and sex. Samples came from the ongoing ImmuneRACE study (first 160 participants) plus 1,254 subjects from 6 global collaborators. The repertoires were made available in a free public database intended to serve as a resource for research on the immune response to SARS-CoV-2. The dataset comprised deeply sampled blood TCRbeta repertoires from subjects exposed to, actively infected with, or recovered from COVID-19. Where available, HLA class I and class II types were obtained from metadata supplied by the sample provider rather than from assay-based typing. The material from the prospective study consisted of cDNA or gDNA derived from T cells, B-cell-depleted T cells, or PBMCs.

Whole blood was collected in K2EDTA tubes by collaborating institutions according to the institutions' own protocols. For TCRbeta analysis, collaborators shipped samples in one of three forms: frozen whole blood, isolated PBMCs, or DNA extracted from either of those sample types. On this clone itself: What antigen it recognizes has not been identified. Qualities for individual bases were not recorded, and no much larger clone is one base off.

TCRbeta CDR3 regions were amplified from genomic DNA using the immunoSEQ Assay, a bias-controlled multiplex PCR. Per the authors' processing: The number of nucleated cells in each sample was estimated from the amplification of reference gene primers within the assay. To quantify the absolute abundance of each unique TCRbeta CDR3 rearrangement, sequence reads were collapsed and filtered. For each sample, productive Simpson clonality was calculated as the square root of Simpson's diversity index across productive rearrangements. TCRdb stores this immuneACCESS table with in-frame sequences only. Part of the clones is absent; in the studies checked, under half of the shortfall reflects unresolved V genes, and no reason is known for the rest. The V and J calls and clone size are taken from that table; D and trimming were inferred from the DNA. Here the sample has some 300,000 clones; 75% to 90% occur a single time. The ten top clones hold roughly 2% of the sample.

Overall study results and their limits: The quantity of clinical and demographic metadata differed by source and by participant and was supplied without curation.

The sequence was collected from a young man with active or convalescent COVID-19. Material for sequencing was peripheral blood.

At the DNA level, the sequence is TGTGCCAGCAGTTGGGACAGGGTCGACGAGCAGTACTTC. Translated, this is CASSWDRVDEQYF. This sequence uses TRBV2 and TRBJ2-7; TRBD1 lines up with 9 middle nucleotides. Trimming leaves V shorter by 5 bases and J shorter by 5 bases, with the junction holding 4 bases beyond the gene matches. According to the germline V gene, CDR1 reads SNHLY and CDR2 reads FYNNEI. The CDR3 covers 13 residues, taking in both the cysteine and the phenylalanine. Of the read, only the CDR3 DNA is kept; its 39 bases are in frame from base 1.